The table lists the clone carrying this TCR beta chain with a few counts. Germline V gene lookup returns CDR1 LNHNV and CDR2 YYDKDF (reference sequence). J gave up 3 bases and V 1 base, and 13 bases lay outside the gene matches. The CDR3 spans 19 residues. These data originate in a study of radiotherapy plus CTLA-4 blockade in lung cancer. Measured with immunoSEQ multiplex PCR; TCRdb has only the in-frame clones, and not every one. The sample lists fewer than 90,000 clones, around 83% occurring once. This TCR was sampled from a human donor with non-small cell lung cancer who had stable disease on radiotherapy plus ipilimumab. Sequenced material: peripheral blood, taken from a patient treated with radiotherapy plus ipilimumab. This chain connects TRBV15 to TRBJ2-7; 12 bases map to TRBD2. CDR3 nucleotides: TGTGCCACCAGCAGAGCGTCCGGACTAGCGGGACCATCCCTCTACGAGCAGTACTTC. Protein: CATSRASGLAGPSLYEQYF.